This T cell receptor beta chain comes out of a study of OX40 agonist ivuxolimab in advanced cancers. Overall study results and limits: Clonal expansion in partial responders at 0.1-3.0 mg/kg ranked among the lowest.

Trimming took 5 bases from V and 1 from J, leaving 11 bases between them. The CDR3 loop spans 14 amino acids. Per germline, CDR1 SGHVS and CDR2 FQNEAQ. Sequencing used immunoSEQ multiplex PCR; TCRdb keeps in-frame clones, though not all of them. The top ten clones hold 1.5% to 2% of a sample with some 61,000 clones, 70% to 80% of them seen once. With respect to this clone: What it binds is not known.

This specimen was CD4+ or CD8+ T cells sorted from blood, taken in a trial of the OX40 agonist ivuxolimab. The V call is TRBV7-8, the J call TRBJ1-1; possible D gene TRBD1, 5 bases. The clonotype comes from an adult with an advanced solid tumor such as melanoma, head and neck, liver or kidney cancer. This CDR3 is CASSARQGNTEAFF. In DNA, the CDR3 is TGTGCCAGCAGCGCCCGCCAGGGGAACACTGAAGCTTTCTTT.